Shown below are 23 T cell receptor beta chains from a single sample sequenced in a study of blood T cells in healthy people across ages. A second about 6 to 11 cycle PCR used barcoded and J-beta primers. TCRdb called the 5' RACE reads again in MiXCR, with one record for every CDR3 protein. Of about a million distinct CDR3 sequences in the sample, 51% were seen once. Sequencing used blood. The source of these receptors is a woman aged 55-69 years in good health.

V gene TRBV14 combines with J gene TRBJ2-4; D might be TRBD1 (5 bases). The assigned J gene may be wrong: the sequence end matches TRBJ2-7 better. The CDR3 covers 16 residues. Germline V gene lookup returns CDR1 SGHDN and CDR2 FVKESK. The CDR3 region is CASSQDSLRRATEQYF. The CDR3 nucleotides read TGTGCCAGCAGCCAAGATAGTCTCCGCAGGGCGACCGAGCAGTACTTC.

This clonotype was picked up a small number of times. The V gene is TRBV7-2, the J gene TRBJ2-7; 8 positions agree with TRBD2. The CDR3 has 14 amino acids. Germline V gene sequence: CDR1 SGHTA, CDR2 FQGNSA. V lost 5 bases, J lost 4 bases, and 7 bases stayed unmatched. CDR3 sequence reads: CASSRAASGYEQYF. For the CDR3, the DNA is TGTGCCAGCAGCCGGGCGGCTAGCGGGTACGAGCAGTACTTC.

The rearrangement uses TRBV12-3 or TRBV12-4 and TRBJ2-4, with D maybe TRBD2 (5 bases). V lost 8 bases and J lost 3, with 17 bases in between. The CDR3 has 15 amino acids. As DNA, the CDR3 is TGTGCCAGCGGTCCGAATGCGGGTGTCAAAAACATTCAGTACTTC. Encoded protein: CASGPNAGVKNIQYF.

This chain joins TRBV11-3 and TRBJ2-1, with D perhaps TRBD1 or TRBD2 (5 bases each). The ends were cut back, 2 bases at V and 0 bases at J, with 20 bases in the middle. There are 19 residues in the CDR3. Per the germline V gene, CDR1 is SGHNT and CDR2 is YENEEA. This CDR3 is CASSLRGSGSILSYNEQFF. In DNA, the CDR3 is TGTGCCAGCAGCTTAAGGGGATCAGGGAGTATCCTCTCCTACAATGAGCAGTTCTTC.

The chain employs TRBV5-1 and TRBJ2-1; D gene uncertain. The J call may not be correct, given that the DNA end is closer to TRBJ2-7. Germline loops: CDR1 SGHRS, CDR2 YFSETQ. This CDR3 has 15 residues. The CDR3 here is CASSLKRSSYNEQYF. The CDR3 DNA sequence: TGCGCCAGCAGCTTGAAGAGAAGCTCCTACAATGAGCAGTACTTC.

This chain links TRBV7-8 with TRBJ2-1, with D hard to call. Germline CDR1 and CDR2: SGHVS and FQNEAQ. With 5 bases removed from V and 2 bases from J, the gap between germline ends came to 19 bases. This CDR3 has 17 residues. The CDR3 sequence: CASSPSWGNYAYNEQFF. CDR3 DNA sequence: TGTGCCAGCAGCCCCAGCTGGGGTAACTATGCCTACAATGAGCAGTTCTTC.

The V call is TRBV6-1, the J call TRBJ2-7; TRBD1 might be the D (5 bases). Trimming shortened V by 2 bases and J by 4 bases, and 12 bases separated the two germline ends. Germline V gene data show CDR1 as MNHNS and CDR2 as SASEGT. This CDR3 region has 14 residues. The CDR3 loop reads CASSETGYSYEQYF. As DNA, the CDR3 is TGTGCCAGCAGTGAAACAGGATATAGTTACGAGCAGTACTTC.

The chain links TRBV27 to TRBJ2-7; possible D gene TRBD1, 6 bases. Judging by the DNA end, TRBJ2-1 fits better; the J call may be wrong. The CDR3 has 15 amino acids. Germline assignment: CDR1 MNHEY and CDR2 SMNVEV (reference sequence). The CDR3 region is CASSLIYGQLSQQFF. As DNA, the CDR3 is TGTGCCAGCAGTTTAATATACGGACAGCTATCGCAGCAGTTCTTC.

In DNA form, the CDR3 reads TGTGCCAGCAGCTTGCAGGGATGGGGGCTCACAGATACGCAGTATTTT. It is translated as CASSLQGWGLTDTQYF. V is TRBV11-2 and J is TRBJ2-3; D may be TRBD1 (6 bases). The CDR3 sequence is 16 residues long. The ends were cut back, 3 bases at V and 2 bases at J, with 15 bases in the middle. Germline CDR1 is SGHAT and CDR2 is FQNNGV.

This chain connects TRBV4-3 to TRBJ2-2; TRBD1 agrees at 7 bases. The CDR3 totals 15 residues. Looked up from germline, CDR1 is LGHNA and CDR2 is YSLEER. With 0 bases clipped from V and 6 bases from J, the junction kept 4 bases outside the gene matches. The CDR3 region has the DNA TGCGCCAGCAGCCAAGACCTCCAGGGGGCCGGGGAGCTGTTTTTT. Translating gives CASSQDLQGAGELFF.

The chain recombines TRBV12-3 or TRBV12-4 with TRBJ2-7, with 8 bases aligning to TRBD2. Losses at the gene ends were 5 bases for V and 7 bases for J; bases not matched to a gene: 13. CDR3 length: 15 residues. The CDR3 reads CASSSPGTRGNEQYF. The CDR3 DNA sequence: TGTGCCAGCAGTAGCCCCGGGACTAGGGGCAATGAGCAGTACTTC.

The J gene is TRBJ1-4, the V gene TRBV10-3, with a weak D call TRBD1 (6 bases). V was shortened by 0 bases and J by 7 bases, with 12 bases between the two germline ends. CDR1 and CDR2 (germline): ENHRY, SYGVKD. The CDR3 covers 15 residues. The CDR3 nucleotides are TGTGCCATCAGTGAGTCAACAGGGTCAGGTGAAAAACTGTTTTTT. It yields the protein CAISESTGSGEKLFF.

The V gene is TRBV20-1, the J gene TRBJ2-3; D is ambiguous. This CDR3 comprises 15 residues. Germline V gene sequence: CDR1 DFQATT, CDR2 SNEGSKA (reference sequence). V was clipped by 6 bases and J by 0 bases, with 16 bases between them. The CDR3 here is CSAEGRERSTDTQYF. CDR3 in DNA: TGCAGTGCAGAAGGAAGGGAAAGGAGCACAGATACGCAGTATTTT.

This clonotype appeared a single time. The V call is TRBV24-1, the J call TRBJ2-4, with D uncertain. This CDR3 contains 15 residues. CDR1 is KGHDR and CDR2 is SFDVKD in the germline V gene. V dropped 2 bases and J dropped 13 bases, with 20 bases sitting between them. The CDR3 sequence is CATSDSSAWRYKQYF. The CDR3 coding sequence is TGTGCCACCAGTGATTCCAGTGCCTGGAGATACAAGCAGTACTTC.

The chain joins TRBV10-1 to TRBJ1-4; TRBD1 might be the D (5 bases). The length of the CDR3 is 13 residues. The germline gives CDR1 WNHNN, CDR2 SYGVQD (reference sequence). V was shortened by 7 bases and J by 7 bases, with 13 bases between the two germline ends. The CDR3 spells CASKQGATEKLFF. The CDR3 coding sequence is TGCGCCAGCAAGCAGGGAGCTACTGAAAAACTGTTTTTT.

The chain carries TRBV27 and TRBJ2-1, with TRBD1 matching 11 bases. The trim removed 5 bases at V and 7 bases at J, leaving 4 bases unmatched. The germline gives CDR1 MNHEY, CDR2 SMNVEV (reference sequence). The CDR3 length is 14 residues. CDR3 protein: CASSTGTGGNEQFF. The CDR3 DNA follows: TGTGCCAGCAGTACCGGGACAGGGGGGAATGAGCAGTTCTTC.

The chain employs TRBV29-1 and TRBJ1-2; D gene ambiguous. V was trimmed by 2 bases and J by 8 bases, leaving 15 bases between them. CDR3 size: 13 residues. Germline CDR1 reads SQVTM; CDR2 reads ANQGSEA. The CDR3 nucleotides read TGCAGCGTTGAATCATCGGCGTTGCAGGGCTACACCTTC. Protein: CSVESSALQGYTF. Looking up the rest from reference TRBV29-1 and TRBJ1-2 gives the full variable domain: SAVISQKPSRDICQRGTSLTIQCQVDSQVTMMFWYRQQPGQSLTLIATANQGSEATYESGFVIDKFPISRPNLTFSTLTVSNMSPEDSSIYLCSVESSALQGYTFGSGTRLTVV.

Only a few counts were recorded for this clonotype. The chain combines TRBV3-1 with TRBJ2-1, with 10 bases fitting TRBD1. V was pared by 5 bases and J by 8 bases, with 15 bases of the junction left unmatched. Germline CDR1 LGHDT, CDR2 YNNKEL (reference sequence). This CDR3 is 17 amino acids long. CDR3 coding DNA: TGTGCCAGCAGCGGCGCCCGACAGGGGGCGAGGAGATATGAGCAGTTCTTC. It specifies CASSGARQGARRYEQFF.

This clonotype was observed a few times. This chain joins TRBV6-2 or TRBV6-3 and TRBJ2-7, with TRBD1 matching 9 bases. The trim removed 7 bases at V and 4 bases at J, leaving 11 bases unmatched. The germline V gene has CDR1 MNHEY and CDR2 SVGEGT. This CDR3 contains 15 residues. CDR3 protein: CASMNPGTGMYEQYF. CDR3 DNA sequence: TGTGCCAGCATGAACCCCGGGACAGGGATGTACGAGCAGTACTTC.

The chain uses TRBV12-3 or TRBV12-4 and TRBJ2-1; D gene unclear. The CDR3 totals 14 residues. V gave up 6 bases and J gave up 6 bases, with 15 bases separating them. CDR3 nucleotides: TGTGCCAGCAGCCATACCTCAGGATTCAATGAGCAGTTCTTC. Translated: CASSHTSGFNEQFF.

This clonotype came up a few times. This chain connects TRBV28 to TRBJ2-2; 12 positions agree with TRBD2. This CDR3 spans 14 amino acids. Germline values: CDR1 MDHEN, CDR2 SYDVKM. V was clipped by 7 bases and J by 5 bases; unmatched bases: 2. The CDR3 here is CASTSGRETGELFF. Written as DNA, the CDR3 is TGTGCCAGCACTAGCGGGAGGGAGACCGGGGAGCTGTTTTTT.

This clonotype showed up just a few times. The chain has TRBV18 and TRBJ2-7; D is ambiguous. The J call may be faulty, since TRBJ2-5 better matches the DNA end. This CDR3 contains 13 residues. Germline V gene data show CDR1 as KGHSH and CDR2 as LQKENI. The CDR3 region is CASPRSMEETQYF. The DNA of the CDR3 is TGTGCCAGCCCACGCTCGATGGAAGAGACCCAGTACTTC.

DNA for the CDR3: TGTGCCAGCAGTCCTACCCCTACAGGGGTGGGGCCCGGGGAGCTGTTTTTT. Protein product: CASSPTPTGVGPGELFF. The V and J genes are TRBV28 and TRBJ2-2; 7 bases match TRBD1. The CDR3 is 17 residues long. Germline assignment: CDR1 MDHEN and CDR2 SYDVKM. J lost 6 bases, V lost 5 bases, and 15 bases had no gene match.